The 22 T cell receptor beta chains reported below all come from one sample, sequenced in a study of CD8 T cells in ankylosing spondylitis. One entry per CDR3 protein results from TCRdb running MiXCR on the 5' RACE reads. The table records 200,000 to 250,000 distinct CDR3 sequences, 20% to 30% of them present only once. Sequenced material: blood, either unsorted or a sorted T cell fraction (not recorded which). The receptors originated from a male donor with ankylosing spondylitis or in good health (not recorded which).

The V call is TRBV7-9, the J call TRBJ2-1; TRBD2 might be the D (6 bases). Trimming took off 2 bases at V and 7 bases at J, with 12 bases between the two ends. CDR1 is SEHNR, CDR2 FQNEAQ, per germline (reference sequence). The CDR3 is 14 residues long. The CDR3 loop is CASSLSTSRNEQFF. The CDR3 DNA reads as TGTGCCAGCAGCTTAAGTACTAGCAGGAATGAGCAGTTCTTC. Using reference TRBV7-9 and TRBJ2-1 for the parts outside the CDR3, the full variable domain is DTGVSQNPRHKITKRGQNVTFRCDPISEHNRLYWYRQTLGQGPEFLTYFQNEAQLEKSRLLSDRFSAERPKGSFSTLEIQRTEQGDSAMYLCASSLSTSRNEQFFGPGTRLTVL.

In this sample, this clonotype turned up many times. The chain recombines TRBV5-6 with TRBJ2-1; D is unresolved. The CDR3 length is 11 residues. Trimming took off 2 bases at V and 4 bases at J, with 1 base between the two ends. Germline CDR1 reads SGHDT; CDR2 reads YYEEEE. The CDR3 DNA is TGTGCCAGCAGCTTTTACAATGAGCAGTTCTTC. Its translation: CASSFYNEQFF.

This chain joins TRBV29-1 and TRBJ2-1, with TRBD2 matching over 7 bases. The CDR3 length is 14 residues. V was pared by 1 base and J by 7 bases, with 7 bases of the junction left unmatched. Germline CDR1 SQVTM, CDR2 ANQGSEA. CDR3 amino acids: CSVEGTGTTNEQFF. Here the CDR3 DNA reads TGCAGCGTTGAAGGGACCGGGACTACGAATGAGCAGTTCTTC.

This clonotype came up many times. The chain couples TRBV5-1 to TRBJ2-7, with D perhaps matching TRBD1 (5 bases). Trimming removed 0 bases from V and 2 bases from J, with 12 bases in between. The CDR3 length is 15 residues. Looked up from germline, CDR1 is SGHRS and CDR2 is YFSETQ. This chain's CDR3 is CASSLAAQVTYEQYF. Written as DNA, the CDR3 is TGCGCCAGCAGCTTGGCGGCACAGGTAACCTACGAGCAGTACTTC.

This clonotype has a count of ten or more. The rearrangement uses TRBV5-1 and TRBJ1-1; possibly TRBD1 for D (5 bases). Germline CDR1 and CDR2: SGHRS and YFSETQ. The CDR3 extends over 16 amino acids. Trimming pared 1 base from V and 0 bases from J, leaving 13 bases between. The CDR3 DNA follows: TGCGCCAGCAGCTTGTGGGGGTATGGGATGAACACTGAAGCTTTCTTT. Its protein is CASSLWGYGMNTEAFF.

The chain couples TRBV18 to TRBJ2-5; D may be TRBD2 (5 bases). Germline CDR1 and CDR2: KGHSH and LQKENI. CDR3 length equals 18 residues. The ends were cut back, 1 base at V and 3 bases at J, with 21 bases in the middle. The CDR3 spells CASSPRLAGVVYEETQYF. The CDR3, as DNA: TGTGCCAGCTCACCACGGCTAGCAGGAGTGGTTTACGAAGAGACCCAGTACTTC.

This clonotype was found many times. J is TRBJ2-3 and V is TRBV12-3 or TRBV12-4; 12 bases are shared with TRBD2. Trimming took 5 bases from V and 4 from J; bases not matched to a gene: 10. The CDR3 totals 17 residues. The CDR3 DNA reads TGTGCCAGCAGTCTGACTGCTAGCGGGAGGGCTGCAGATACGCAGTATTTT. This gives the protein CASSLTASGRAADTQYF.

The CDR3 DNA is TGTGCCAGCAGGGAGGGCGGAGGTGGGAGCACAGATACGCAGTATTTT. It encodes CASREGGGGSTDTQYF. This chain uses TRBV12-3 or TRBV12-4 with TRBJ2-3, with TRBD2 as a possible D gene (6 bases). The CDR3 extends over 16 amino acids. V was shortened by 6 bases and J by 0 bases, with 16 bases between the two germline ends.

This chain joins TRBV20-1 and TRBJ2-7, with TRBD2 matching over 13 bases. The junction had 11 bases not matched to a gene; V was cut back by 6 bases and J by 3 bases. The CDR3 extends over 16 amino acids. Germline CDR1 and CDR2: DFQATT and SNEGSKA (reference sequence). This CDR3 is CSATGTSGILDYEQYF. The CDR3 DNA follows: TGCAGTGCAACCGGGACTAGCGGGATTTTGGACTACGAGCAGTACTTC.

This rearrangement joins TRBV5-1 to TRBJ2-1; D ambiguous. The germline gives CDR1 SGHRS, CDR2 YFSETQ. This CDR3 has 15 amino acids. With 1 base removed from V and 0 bases from J, the gap between germline ends came to 8 bases. Written as DNA, the CDR3 is TGCGCCAGCAGCTTGAAAAGATACTCCTACAATGAGCAGTTCTTC. Amino acids: CASSLKRYSYNEQFF.

This chain uses TRBV28 with TRBJ2-7; 7 bases are a match to TRBD2. Germline assignment: CDR1 MDHEN and CDR2 SYDVKM. The CDR3 length is 15 residues. V trimming: 4 bases; J trimming: 3 bases; junction bases outside the gene matches: 9. The CDR3 reads CASSYIKRGRYEQYF. CDR3 bases: TGTGCCAGCAGTTACATTAAGCGGGGACGCTACGAGCAGTACTTC.

This clonotype showed up many times. The rearrangement links TRBV5-1 to TRBJ2-7, with a possible D match to TRBD1 (5 bases). This CDR3 is 12 amino acids long. The germline CDR1 and CDR2 sequences are SGHRS and YFSETQ. Deletions cut 4 bases from V and 10 bases from J, with 15 bases between. The CDR3 loop is CASSNEDSLQYF. CDR3 DNA sequence: TGCGCCAGCAGCAATGAAGACAGTCTACAGTACTTC.

This clonotype was found many times. The CDR3 DNA reads TGCGCCAGCAGCCCAGGACAGACTTTGATTCAGTACTTC. Amino acid sequence: CASSPGQTLIQYF. The V gene is TRBV5-1, the J gene TRBJ2-4; perhaps TRBD1 as D (6 bases). Germline V gene sequence: CDR1 SGHRS, CDR2 YFSETQ. The CDR3 is 13 residues long. The V end was cut by 4 bases, the J end by 10 bases, with 15 bases between.

This clonotype was observed a handful of times. The V call is TRBV16, the J call TRBJ2-3; unclear D gene. CDR3 size: 11 residues. Deletions cut 2 bases from V and 9 bases from J, with 6 bases between. Germline V gives CDR1 KGHSY, CDR2 FQNENV. Written as DNA, the CDR3 is TGTGCCAGCAGCCAACAAGGGACGCAGTATTTT. This translates into CASSQQGTQYF. Using reference TRBV16 and TRBJ2-3 for the parts outside the CDR3, the full variable domain is GEEVAQTPKHLVRGEGQKAKLYCAPIKGHSYVFWYQQVLKNEFKFLISFQNENVFDETGMPKERFSAKCLPNSPCSLEIQATKLEDSAVYFCASSQQGTQYFGPGTRLTVL.

This clonotype was counted at least ten times. The V gene is TRBV12-3 or TRBV12-4, the J gene TRBJ1-2; 8 bases line up with TRBD1. CDR3 length: 13 residues. Unmatched junction bases numbered 4, after V lost 5 bases and J lost 5 bases. This CDR3 is CASSVDRGYGYTF. CDR3 sequence (DNA): TGTGCCAGCAGTGTCGACAGGGGTTATGGCTACACCTTC.

The sample holds many counts of this clonotype. The rearrangement links TRBV6-1 to TRBJ2-7; 8 bases are a match to TRBD2. The ends lost 5 bases at V and 5 bases at J; junction bases unmatched: 5. The CDR3 is made up of 13 amino acids. Germline V gives CDR1 MNHNS, CDR2 SASEGT. The DNA of the CDR3 is TGTGCCAGCAGTCCCAGCGGGAGCGACGAGCAGTACTTC. It codes for CASSPSGSDEQYF.

This clonotype came up many times. This chain joins TRBV20-1 and TRBJ1-2, with D perhaps matching TRBD1 (5 bases). Germline V lookup: CDR1 DFQATT, CDR2 SNEGSKA (reference sequence). CDR3 length equals 14 residues. Trimming cost V 8 bases and J 2 bases, with 18 bases left between them. The CDR3 nucleotides are TGCAGTCGAGGGGTCCCGGGGTCGAACTATGGCTACACCTTC. Translation gives CSRGVPGSNYGYTF.

This clonotype was detected ten times or more. J is TRBJ2-2 and V is TRBV20-1, with TRBD2 matching over 7 bases. J was trimmed by 5 bases and V by 6 bases; bases with no gene match: 12. This CDR3 is built from 15 residues. Per the germline V gene, CDR1 is DFQATT and CDR2 is SNEGSKA (reference sequence). CDR3 amino acids: CSAPSGGRGTGELFF. CDR3 bases: TGCAGTGCCCCGTCAGGCGGGAGAGGGACCGGGGAGCTGTTTTTT.

This clonotype was counted many times. This chain joins TRBV20-1 and TRBJ1-2, with D maybe TRBD1 (5 bases). Trimming took 5 bases from V and 4 from J, leaving 14 bases between them. Germline V gives CDR1 DFQATT, CDR2 SNEGSKA (reference sequence). This CDR3 comprises 13 residues. The CDR3 is CSAQVGGGYGYTF. The CDR3 region has the DNA TGCAGTGCTCAGGTGGGCGGGGGCTATGGCTACACCTTC.

This clonotype came up a few times. The germline gene is not matched at one end of the junction; a read error may be the cause. The chain uses TRBV6-5 and TRBJ1-1; unclear D gene. The CDR3 runs to 11 residues. Germline loops: CDR1 MNHEY, CDR2 SVGAGI. CDR3 nucleotides: TGTGCCAGCAGTTACTCGACGACCCTGACCTTT. Translation gives CASSYSTTLTF.

This clonotype was found many times. The gene calls are TRBV5-1 and TRBJ2-2, with TRBD1 as a possible D gene (6 bases). The germline V gene encodes CDR1 SGHRS and CDR2 YFSETQ. The V end was cut by 4 bases, the J end by 1 base, with 14 bases between. This CDR3 spans 16 amino acids. CDR3 loop: CASSETGTQNTGELFF. The CDR3 region has the DNA TGCGCCAGCAGCGAAACCGGGACACAGAACACCGGGGAGCTGTTTTTT.

This clonotype has at least ten counts. J is TRBJ2-7 and V is TRBV6-5; tentatively, D is TRBD1 or TRBD2 (5 bases each). The CDR3 extends over 15 amino acids. V was cut by 4 bases and J by 2 bases, with 15 bases left in between. Germline CDR1 and CDR2: MNHEY and SVGAGI. CDR3 coding DNA: TGTGCCAGCAGTTCATCCGGGACGATTACCTACGAGCAGTACTTC. It is translated as CASSSSGTITYEQYF.